The text below deals with one TCR beta chain. 13 Jbeta primers and 60 Vbeta primers were used for the PCR. The repertoire was sequenced with immunoSEQ multiplex PCR; TCRdb's copy has only in-frame clones and lacks some. The table records around 62,000 clones, roughly 80% of them present only once. The length of the CDR3 is 16 residues. Germline CDR1 SQVTM, CDR2 ANQGSEA. V shed 0 bases, J shed 7 bases, and the junction held 9 bases outside the gene matches. This sample was taken from a study of cytomegalovirus exposure and HLA in healthy donors. Sequencing was done on a sample of PBMCs. The gene calls are TRBV29-1 and TRBJ1-4; TRBD1 aligns across 9 bases. The origin of this receptor is a woman aged 25-40 years in good health and CMV-seronegative. The chain's CDR3 is CSVEEQYPGQGEKLFF. The DNA of the CDR3 is TGCAGCGTTGAAGAACAATATCCGGGACAGGGTGAAAAACTGTTTTTT. The whole variable domain, remainder taken from reference TRBV29-1 and TRBJ1-4, is SAVISQKPSRDICQRGTSLTIQCQVDSQVTMMFWYRQQPGQSLTLIATANQGSEATYESGFVIDKFPISRPNLTFSTLTVSNMSPEDSSIYLCSVEEQYPGQGEKLFFGSGTQLSVL.